The 7 T cell receptor beta chains listed next were all sequenced from one sample in a study of blood T cell repertoires in COVID-19. The data were produced by immunoSEQ multiplex PCR, yet TCRdb's version contains in-frame clones alone and is incomplete. The table shows fewer than 250,000 clones, with roughly 85% occurring only once. The material sequenced was PBMCs or T cells enriched from blood (not recorded which). These receptors were taken from a woman between 40 and 50 years old with acute COVID-19.

This clone was recorded a few times. The rearrangement uses TRBV5-1 and TRBJ2-3, with 12 bases identical to TRBD2. The CDR3 spans 18 residues. The J segment lost 0 bases and the V segment lost 7 bases, leaving 12 bases of the junction unmatched. The germline V gene encodes CDR1 SGHRS and CDR2 YFSETQ. For the CDR3, the DNA is TGCGCCAGCTCCCAACGGCTAGCGGGAGGGTTAAGCACAGATACGCAGTATTTT. Its translation: CASSQRLAGGLSTDTQYF.

The J gene is TRBJ2-1, the V gene TRBV3-1 (or the pseudogene TRBV3-2), with TRBD2 as a possible D gene (6 bases). Germline assignment: CDR1 LGHDT and CDR2 YNNKEL (reference sequence). This CDR3 has 16 amino acids. Trimming removed 4 bases from V and 4 bases from J, with 17 bases in between. In nucleotides, the CDR3 is TGTGCCAGCAGCCTCGTGGGCGGGACCACTTACAATGAGCAGTTCTTC. Encoded protein: CASSLVGGTTYNEQFF.

The chain is built from TRBV9 and TRBJ2-1, with 9 positions matching TRBD1. Looked up from germline, CDR1 is SGDLS and CDR2 is YYNGEE. The CDR3 extends over 17 amino acids. J lost 1 base, V lost 4 bases, and 9 bases had no gene match. CDR3 in amino acids: CASSPTRDRVSYNEQFF. DNA of the CDR3: TGTGCCAGCAGCCCTACCCGGGACAGGGTTTCCTACAATGAGCAGTTCTTC.

This chain links TRBV7-8 with TRBJ2-7, with 9 nucleotides matching TRBD2. J was trimmed by 2 bases and V by 4 bases; bases with no gene match: 6. The CDR3 has 15 residues. Germline loops: CDR1 SGHVS, CDR2 FQNEAQ. CDR3 nucleotide sequence: TGTGCCAGCAGCTCAAGCTTAGCGGGAGCCTACGAGCAGTACTTC. Encoded protein: CASSSSLAGAYEQYF.

V usage is TRBV7-8 and J usage is TRBJ1-5; D is possibly TRBD1 (6 bases). From germline, CDR1 is SGHVS and CDR2 FQNEAQ. Trimming cost V 3 bases and J 2 bases, with 14 bases left between them. This CDR3 comprises 16 residues. CDR3 in amino acids: CASSFHRTVGNQPQHF. The CDR3 bases are TGTGCCAGCAGCTTTCACCGGACAGTAGGCAATCAGCCCCAGCATTTT.

V gene TRBV6-2 or TRBV6-3 combines with J gene TRBJ2-1; 9 positions match TRBD2. Per germline, CDR1 MNHEY and CDR2 SVGEGT. The V segment lost 2 bases and the J segment 6 bases; nucleotides outside the gene matches: 11. The CDR3 is 17 amino acids. The CDR3 sequence: CASSYGMGTSSRNEQFF. The CDR3 DNA reads as TGTGCCAGCAGTTACGGGATGGGGACTAGCTCCCGCAATGAGCAGTTCTTC.

The chain joins TRBV7-6 to TRBJ2-7; tentatively, D is TRBD1 (5 bases). Germline V gene sequence: CDR1 SGHVS, CDR2 FNYEAQ. V was cut by 6 bases and J by 6 bases, with 12 bases left in between. This CDR3 is built from 12 residues. The CDR3 region has the DNA TGTGCCAGCAGGGATCAGGGTGGCGAGCAGTACTTC. Translation: CASRDQGGEQYF.